The 26 T cell receptor beta chains below all came from one sample that was sequenced in a study of T-cell reconstitution after alpha-beta-depleted transplantation in children. As it was prepared, the TCRbeta library received unique molecular identifiers. Using its own MiXCR run on the PCR reads, TCRdb lists one record per CDR3 protein. The repertoire holds under 250,000 distinct CDR3 sequences, with 17% as singletons. The sequencing used PBMCs, mostly from graft donor cells, collected 360 days after TCRalphabeta/CD19-depleted stem cell transplant. The receptors were sampled from a male patient under 10 years old who had a stem cell transplant for acute lymphoblastic leukemia, so the T cells may come from the graft donor.

Only a few counts were recorded for this clonotype. The chain recombines TRBV10-3 with TRBJ1-6; TRBD1 matches at 7 bases. The CDR3 loop spans 14 amino acids. Germline CDR1 is ENHRY and CDR2 is SYGVKD. J lost 5 bases, V lost 6 bases, and 4 bases had no gene match. CDR3 region: CAIRKGADNSPLHF. The CDR3 DNA is TGTGCCATCAGGAAGGGGGCGGATAATTCACCCCTCCACTTT.

This clonotype was counted between two and nine times. The rearrangement links TRBV29-1 to TRBJ1-1; no clear D gene. Looked up from germline, CDR1 is SQVTM and CDR2 is ANQGSEA. This CDR3 spans 14 amino acids. V lost 2 bases and J 8 bases, leaving 18 bases between the germline ends. This CDR3 is CSVEWVFGEQEAFF. The DNA of the CDR3 is TGCAGCGTTGAATGGGTTTTTGGGGAGCAAGAAGCTTTCTTT.

This clonotype was seen more than once but under ten times. The chain employs TRBV15 and TRBJ2-3; TRBD1 matches at 7 bases. V lost 1 base, J lost 3 bases, and 4 bases stayed unmatched. Germline CDR1 LNHNV, CDR2 YYDKDF (reference sequence). The CDR3 has 15 residues. CDR3 nucleotide sequence: TGTGCCACCAGCAGAGTTGGGACAGAGACAGATACGCAGTATTTT. As protein: CATSRVGTETDTQYF.

The chain employs TRBV12-3 or TRBV12-4 and TRBJ1-5; D might be TRBD1 (6 bases). V lost 6 bases, J lost 0 bases, and 12 bases lay in between. There are 15 residues in the CDR3. CDR3 sequence: CASRPTGISNQPQHF. DNA of the CDR3: TGTGCCAGCAGGCCGACAGGTATTAGCAATCAGCCCCAGCATTTT.

This clonotype was seen only a few times. V and J are TRBV29-1 and TRBJ2-7; D unclear. Germline V gene lookup returns CDR1 SQVTM and CDR2 ANQGSEA. Trimming took 4 bases from V and 5 from J, leaving 9 bases between them. The CDR3 loop spans 11 amino acids. The CDR3 coding sequence is TGCAGCGTTGGTCGGCTGAACGAGCAGTACTTC. This gives the protein CSVGRLNEQYF.

The chain has TRBV28 and TRBJ1-2, with 7 bases that match TRBD1. The junction had 6 bases not matched to a gene; V was cut back by 7 bases and J by 4 bases. There are 13 residues in the CDR3. Per the germline V gene, CDR1 is MDHEN and CDR2 is SYDVKM. The CDR3 region has the DNA TGTGCCAGCACCGGGGACAGCTTCTATGGCTACACCTTC. This sequence encodes CASTGDSFYGYTF.

The V and J genes are TRBV5-1 and TRBJ2-3; 12 nucleotides match TRBD2. CDR3 length equals 16 residues. CDR1 and CDR2 (germline): SGHRS, YFSETQ. Trimming took 0 bases from V and 3 from J; bases not matched to a gene: 2. CDR3 coding DNA: TGCGCCAGCAGCTTGGGACTAGCGGGGGATACAGATACGCAGTATTTT. This encodes CASSLGLAGDTDTQYF.

This clonotype was counted between two and nine times. This sequence joins TRBV2 and TRBJ2-7; D not certain. This CDR3 region has 12 residues. Trimming pared 4 bases from V and 4 bases from J, leaving 8 bases between. Germline values: CDR1 SNHLY, CDR2 FYNNEI. The CDR3 here is CASSVDVYEQYF. CDR3 nucleotides: TGTGCCAGCAGTGTAGACGTTTACGAGCAGTACTTC.

This clonotype was detected only a few times. This chain joins TRBV5-1 and TRBJ2-3; possible D gene TRBD1, 6 bases. The CDR3 has 14 amino acids. The ends were cut back, 4 bases at V and 1 base at J, with 10 bases in the middle. Germline V CDR1 and CDR2: SGHRS, YFSETQ. As DNA, the CDR3 is TGCGCCAGCAGCACTTGGACAGGCACAGATACGCAGTATTTT. It encodes CASSTWTGTDTQYF.

This clonotype has a handful of counts. The chain has TRBV10-3 and TRBJ2-2; 12 bases line up with TRBD1. Germline lookup yields CDR1 ENHRY and CDR2 SYGVKD. The CDR3 length is 19 residues. V was pared by 0 bases and J by 2 bases, with 7 bases of the junction left unmatched. The CDR3 loop reads CAISESTRGTGGNTGELFF. CDR3 nucleotide sequence: TGTGCCATCAGTGAGTCCACTCGTGGGACAGGGGGCAACACCGGGGAGCTGTTTTTT.

This clonotype was observed a few times. This rearrangement joins TRBV7-2 to TRBJ1-1; no clear D. The CDR3 extends over 16 amino acids. The ends were cut back, 5 bases at V and 2 bases at J, with 18 bases in the middle. The germline gives CDR1 SGHTA, CDR2 FQGNSA. In DNA form, the CDR3 reads TGTGCCAGCAGCCCCGGCTTGAGTGAGGGTAACACTGAAGCTTTCTTT. It translates to CASSPGLSEGNTEAFF.

This clonotype has more than one count but fewer than ten. This chain connects TRBV6-2 or TRBV6-3 to TRBJ2-3; D not resolved. The V gene's germline CDR1 is MNHEY and CDR2 SVGEGT. The CDR3 is made up of 15 amino acids. V lost 5 bases to trimming and J lost 0 bases, with 12 bases between them. CDR3 protein: CASSSILPSTDTQYF. The CDR3, as DNA: TGTGCCAGCAGTAGTATACTGCCTAGCACAGATACGCAGTATTTT.

J is TRBJ2-1 and V is TRBV11-2; maybe TRBD2 (5 bases). In germline, CDR1 is SGHAT, CDR2 FQNNGV. V lost 5 bases and J lost 10, with 24 bases in between. The CDR3 has 16 residues. CDR3 nucleotide sequence: TGTGCCAGCAGCCGCGGAGAGGCGGGTCGGCCGGGGGAGCAGTTCTTC. Protein product: CASSRGEAGRPGEQFF.

This clonotype was seen a few times. J is TRBJ2-5 and V is TRBV29-1, with 7 bases that match TRBD2. Losses at the gene ends were 6 bases for V and 2 bases for J; bases not matched to a gene: 9. The CDR3 sequence is 14 residues long. The V gene's germline CDR1 is SQVTM and CDR2 ANQGSEA. CDR3 amino acids: CSVDRLALQETQYF. The CDR3 DNA sequence: TGCAGCGTCGACAGACTAGCCCTACAAGAGACCCAGTACTTC.

This clonotype occurred a few times. The rearrangement uses TRBV20-1 and TRBJ2-5; 10 nucleotides line up with TRBD2. This CDR3 comprises 15 residues. J lost 7 bases, V lost 6 bases, and 14 bases had no gene match. In germline, CDR1 is DFQATT, CDR2 SNEGSKA (reference sequence). CDR3 sequence reads: CSASPTSGPLRTQYF. The CDR3 bases are TGCAGTGCCAGCCCGACTAGCGGGCCCCTTAGGACCCAGTACTTC.

As to this clonotype: A much larger clone differs from this one at a single base, so this may be a read error. This chain connects TRBV7-2 to TRBJ1-1; a possible D gene is TRBD1 (5 bases). V lost 2 bases and J lost 1, with 8 bases in between. Germline V lookup: CDR1 SGHTA, CDR2 FQGNSA. The CDR3 consists of 14 residues. The CDR3 DNA is TGTGCCAGCAGCTTAAGTCAGGGGAACACTGAAGCTTTCTTT. The encoded protein is CASSLSQGNTEAFF.

This clonotype came up many times. The chain couples TRBV28 to TRBJ2-5; D is undetermined. The CDR3 has 14 residues. The germline V and J ends were trimmed by 5 bases and 2 bases, with 12 bases remaining between them. Germline V gene lookup returns CDR1 MDHEN and CDR2 SYDVKM. The chain's CDR3 is CASSLRGAQETQYF. DNA for the CDR3: TGTGCCAGCAGTCTAAGAGGAGCGCAAGAGACCCAGTACTTC.

In this sample, this clonotype turned up a few times. J is TRBJ1-2 and V is TRBV15; D uncertain. Germline CDR1 is LNHNV and CDR2 is YYDKDF (reference sequence). This CDR3 has 16 residues. With 3 bases removed from V and 2 bases from J, the gap between germline ends came to 16 bases. For the CDR3, the DNA is TGTGCCACCAGCAGGGGCGGCAGCCCGGGCAACTATGGCTACACCTTC. It encodes CATSRGGSPGNYGYTF.

This clonotype has only a few counts. The chain has TRBV7-2 and TRBJ2-3, with a tentative D call TRBD2 (5 bases). The CDR3 sequence is 14 residues long. Looked up from germline, CDR1 is SGHTA and CDR2 is FQGNSA. V shed 1 base and J shed 6 bases, with 11 bases lying between them. The CDR3: CASSLGGELDTQYF. The CDR3 coding sequence is TGTGCCAGCAGCTTAGGTGGGGAGCTGGATACGCAGTATTTT.

This clonotype was observed a handful of times. The chain uses TRBV2 and TRBJ2-5, with D hard to call. CDR3 length equals 14 residues. Between the trimmed V and J ends, which lost 8 bases and 5 bases, there was a span of 18 bases. The germline CDR1 and CDR2 sequences are SNHLY and FYNNEI. The CDR3 DNA follows: TGTGCCAGCGGACCGATAATCAGCGAGGAGACCCAGTACTTC. The encoded protein is CASGPIISEETQYF.

This clonotype was counted ten times or more. This chain links TRBV27 with TRBJ1-5; D uncertain. The germline V gene encodes CDR1 MNHEY and CDR2 SMNVEV (reference sequence). This CDR3 region has 12 residues. V was cut by 3 bases and J by 0 bases, with 0 bases left in between. DNA of the CDR3: TGTGCCAGCAGTTTTAGCAATCAGCCCCAGCATTTT. Encoded protein: CASSFSNQPQHF.

There are a few counts of this clonotype. The chain is built from TRBV7-2 and TRBJ2-2; D uncertain. Trimming took off 7 bases at V and 2 bases at J, with 5 bases between the two ends. CDR3 length: 12 amino acids. CDR1 and CDR2 from the germline V gene are SGHTA and FQGNSA. The chain's CDR3 is CASKINTGELFF. The DNA for the CDR3 is TGTGCCAGCAAGATCAACACCGGGGAGCTGTTTTTT.

This rearrangement joins TRBV20-1 to TRBJ2-3, with 9 bases fitting TRBD2. The CDR3 loop spans 14 amino acids. V shed 5 bases, J shed 7 bases, and the junction held 10 bases outside the gene matches. Germline V gene sequence: CDR1 DFQATT, CDR2 SNEGSKA (reference sequence). CDR3 coding DNA: TGCAGTGCTTATTTAGCGGGGGAATCGAATACGCAGTATTTT. As protein: CSAYLAGESNTQYF.

The chain combines TRBV5-1 with TRBJ2-2, with D perhaps matching TRBD1 (5 bases). The CDR3 consists of 16 residues. Trimming cost V 0 bases and J 4 bases, with 13 bases left between them. The V gene's germline CDR1 is SGHRS and CDR2 YFSETQ. As DNA, the CDR3 is TGCGCCAGCAGCTTGGCTGGGGCCCGAGTCACCGGGGAGCTGTTTTTT. This encodes CASSLAGARVTGELFF.

This chain joins TRBV5-1 and TRBJ2-1; TRBD2 aligns across 9 bases. The J segment lost 8 bases and the V segment lost 2 bases, leaving 8 bases of the junction unmatched. Looked up from germline, CDR1 is SGHRS and CDR2 is YFSETQ. CDR3 length: 15 amino acids. The CDR3 coding sequence is TGCGCCAGCAGCTTCCGGCGGGGGGGCATCCATGAGCAGTTCTTC. Its protein product is CASSFRRGGIHEQFF. The complete variable domain, with remaining parts taken from reference TRBV5-1 and TRBJ2-1, reads KAGVTQTPRYLIKTRGQQVTLSCSPISGHRSVSWYQQTPGQGLQFLFEYFSETQRNKGNFPGRFSGRQFSNSRSEMNVSTLELGDSALYLCASSFRRGGIHEQFFGPGTRLTVL.

The chain employs TRBV20-1 and TRBJ1-2; weak D call: TRBD1 (6 bases). Deletions cut 0 bases from V and 2 bases from J, with 25 bases between. Germline CDR1 and CDR2: DFQATT and SNEGSKA (reference sequence). The CDR3 length is 19 residues. CDR3 coding DNA: TGCAGTGCTAGAGATCAACGAACAGGGCCGGCCCCGGAAAACTATGGCTACACCTTC. Translating gives CSARDQRTGPAPENYGYTF.